Below, one T cell receptor (beta chain) is given with its context. This clonotype was found many times. Its antigen remains unidentified. No per-base quality is available; no much larger clone lies one base away. The data stem from a study of T-cell reconstitution after alpha-beta-depleted transplantation in children (dated by TCRdb to the mid-2010s). A note on the overall study: Using TCR repertoire profiling, the study quantitatively followed how T-cell immune reconstitution unfolded in children after TCRalphabeta/CD19-depleted allogeneic hematopoietic cell transplantation.

Library preparation employed PCR. TCRdb shows the sequencer as Illumina HiSeq 2500. TCR libraries were prepared with molecular barcoding, using unique molecular identifiers to normalize TCRbeta repertoire quantification. Using fastp trimming at Q25 and MiXCR clonotype assembly, TCRdb reanalyzed the public sequencing data and kept in-frame beta chains. All rows with the same CDR3 protein become a single entry with the most common DNA and genes. For this sample the table gives 230,000 or so distinct CDR3 sequences, of which more than 7.5% were detected only once. Roughly 5.1% of the sample belongs to the ten largest clones. The CDR3 measures 16 amino acids from cysteine to phenylalanine. Only CDR3 DNA remains: 48 bases, in frame from the first base. The germline V and J ends show losses of 3 bases and 2 bases respectively, and no gene match explains 6 bases of the junction. The germline V gene supplies CDR1 LGHNA and CDR2 YNFKEQ.

The sequence was collected from a human donor who donated a stem cell graft to a child with SCID. Sample: PBMCs from the stem cell graft donor, taken from the stem cell graft. The V gene is TRBV4-2 and the J gene is TRBJ2-7; 11 bases in the junction line up with TRBD2. The CDR3 sequence is CASSQFTSGGTYEQYF. The sequence in DNA is TGTGCCAGCAGCCAGTTCACTAGCGGGGGAACCTACGAGCAGTACTTC.